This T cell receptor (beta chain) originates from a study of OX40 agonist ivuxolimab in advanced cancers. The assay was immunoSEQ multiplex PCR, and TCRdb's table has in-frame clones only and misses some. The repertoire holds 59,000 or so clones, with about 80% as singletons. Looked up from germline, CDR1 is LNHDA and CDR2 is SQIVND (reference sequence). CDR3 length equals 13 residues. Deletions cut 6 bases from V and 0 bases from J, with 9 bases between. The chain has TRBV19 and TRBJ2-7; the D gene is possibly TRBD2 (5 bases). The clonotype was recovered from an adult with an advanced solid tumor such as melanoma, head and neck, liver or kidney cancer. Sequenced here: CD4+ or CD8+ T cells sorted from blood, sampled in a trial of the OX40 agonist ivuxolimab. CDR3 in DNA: TGTGCCAGTAGGCATACTAGCTCCTACGAGCAGTACTTC. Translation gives CASRHTSSYEQYF. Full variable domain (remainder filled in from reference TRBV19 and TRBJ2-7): DGGITQSPKYLFRKEGQNVTLSCEQNLNHDAMYWYRQDPGQGLRLIYYSQIVNDFQKGDIAEGYSVSREKKESFPLTVTSAQKNPTAFYLCASRHTSSYEQYFGPGTRLTVT.